This T cell receptor beta chain is from a study of blood T cell repertoires in COVID-19. The protocol was immunoSEQ multiplex PCR, while the TCRdb copy is restricted to in-frame clones and leaves out a portion. The sample holds roughly 48,000 clones; around 80% are singletons and the top ten take roughly 4.8%. The clonotype comes from a human donor in a cohort sampled during active COVID-19. The specimen was peripheral blood.

The CDR3 DNA is TGTGCCAGCAGCTTAGCGGGGAAAGGCGGGGAGCTGTTTTTT. Residues: CASSLAGKGGELFF. The chain recombines TRBV11-2 with TRBJ2-2; possible D gene TRBD2, 5 bases. V lost 1 base, J lost 7 bases, and 10 bases lay in between. Germline assignment: CDR1 SGHAT and CDR2 FQNNGV. This CDR3 contains 14 residues. The entire variable domain, with the rest obtained from reference TRBV11-2 and TRBJ2-2, is as follows: EAGVAQSPRYKIIEKRQSVAFWCNPISGHATLYWYQQILGQGPKLLIQFQNNGVVDDSQLPKDRFSAERLKGVDSTLKIQPAKLEDSAVYLCASSLAGKGGELFFGEGSRLTVL.